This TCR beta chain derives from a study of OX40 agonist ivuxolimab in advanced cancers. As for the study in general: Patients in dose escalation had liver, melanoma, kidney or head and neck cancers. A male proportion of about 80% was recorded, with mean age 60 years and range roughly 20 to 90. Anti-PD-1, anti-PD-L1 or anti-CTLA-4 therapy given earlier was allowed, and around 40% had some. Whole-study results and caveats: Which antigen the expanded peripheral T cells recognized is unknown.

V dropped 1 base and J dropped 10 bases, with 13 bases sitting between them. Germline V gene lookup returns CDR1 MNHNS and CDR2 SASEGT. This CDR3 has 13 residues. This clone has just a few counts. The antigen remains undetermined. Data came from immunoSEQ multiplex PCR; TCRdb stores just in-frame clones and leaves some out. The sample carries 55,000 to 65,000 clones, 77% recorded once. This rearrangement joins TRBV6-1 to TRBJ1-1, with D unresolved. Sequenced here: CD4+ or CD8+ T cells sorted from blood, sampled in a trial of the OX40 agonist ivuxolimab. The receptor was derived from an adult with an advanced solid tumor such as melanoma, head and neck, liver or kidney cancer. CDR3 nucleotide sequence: TGTGCCAGCAGTGAAGGGACGAGCTGGGGAGCTTTCTTT. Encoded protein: CASSEGTSWGAFF.